This T cell receptor beta chain was sequenced in a study of blood T cell repertoires in COVID-19. Study at large: Sources were T cells, B-cell-depleted T cells, or PBMCs; the material itself was cDNA or gDNA.

Clinical history reported by participants formed the basis on which cohorts were assigned. Trimming stripped 2 bases from V and 0 bases from J, with 14 bases between. Germline V CDR1 and CDR2: MNHNS, SASEGT. The CDR3 runs 17 residues. Here immunoSEQ multiplex PCR was the method, and the copy in TCRdb shows in-frame clones only, minus some. The sample has approximately 200,000 clones; around 85% are singletons. Sequencing used PBMCs or T cells enriched from blood (not recorded which). The chain couples TRBV6-1 to TRBJ2-1; no firm D call. The sequence was obtained from a man aged 40-55 years who had recovered from COVID-19. CDR3 amino acids: CASSEFAGTSSYNEQFF. The CDR3 DNA follows: TGTGCCAGCAGTGAATTTGCAGGCACAAGCTCCTACAATGAGCAGTTCTTC.